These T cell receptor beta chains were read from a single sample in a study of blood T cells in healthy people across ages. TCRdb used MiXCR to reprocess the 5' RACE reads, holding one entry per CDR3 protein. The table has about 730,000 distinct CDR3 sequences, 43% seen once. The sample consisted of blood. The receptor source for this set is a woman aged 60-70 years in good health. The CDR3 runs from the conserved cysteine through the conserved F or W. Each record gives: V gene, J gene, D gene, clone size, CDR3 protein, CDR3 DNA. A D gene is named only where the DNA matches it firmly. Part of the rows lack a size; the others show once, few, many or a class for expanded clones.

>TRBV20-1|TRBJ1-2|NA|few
CSAREAQGSYTF
TGCAGTGCTAGAGAAGCCCAGGGAAGCTACACCTTC
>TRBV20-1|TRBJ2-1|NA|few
CSAPTWTDNEQFF
TGCAGTGCCCCCACATGGACAGACAATGAGCAGTTCTTC
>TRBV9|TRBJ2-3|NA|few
CASSAPANTDTQYF
TGTGCCAGCAGCGCTCCGGCCAACACGGATACGCAGTATTTT
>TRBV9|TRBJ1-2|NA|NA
CASSDQGYTF
TGTGCCAGCAGCGACCAAGGCTACACCTTC
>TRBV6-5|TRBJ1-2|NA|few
CASSYSYANYGYTF
TGTGCCAGCAGTTACTCGTACGCTAACTATGGCTACACCTTC
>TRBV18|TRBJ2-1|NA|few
CASSPGSSYEQFF
TGTGCCAGCTCCCCGGGTAGCTCCTACGAGCAGTTCTTC
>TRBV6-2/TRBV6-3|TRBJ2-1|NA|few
CASSTGNNEQFF
TGTGCCAGCAGTACCGGAAACAATGAGCAGTTCTTC
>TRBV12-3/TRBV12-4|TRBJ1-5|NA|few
CASSTGISSNQPQHF
TGTGCCAGCAGTACAGGGATCTCGAGCAATCAGCCCCAGCATTTT
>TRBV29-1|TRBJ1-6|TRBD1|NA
CSVRTGQGNSPLHF
TGCAGCGTTCGAACAGGACAGGGGAATTCACCCCTCCACTTT
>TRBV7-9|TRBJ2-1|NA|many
CASSLVQGIRNEQFF
TGTGCCAGCAGCTTAGTTCAGGGGATTAGGAATGAGCAGTTCTTC
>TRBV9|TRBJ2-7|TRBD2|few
CASSVTSGMFYEQYF
TGTGCCAGCAGCGTTACTAGCGGGATGTTCTACGAGCAGTACTTC
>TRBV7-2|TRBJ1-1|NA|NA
CASSSSFNEAFF
TGTGCCAGCAGCTCGAGTTTTAATGAAGCTTTCTTT
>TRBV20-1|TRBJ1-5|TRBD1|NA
CSASGTGDQPQHF
TGCAGTGCATCCGGGACAGGGGATCAGCCCCAGCATTTT
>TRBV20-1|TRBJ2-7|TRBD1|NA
CSTRGGQGAYEQYF
TGCAGTACTAGAGGGGGACAGGGGGCCTACGAGCAGTACTTC
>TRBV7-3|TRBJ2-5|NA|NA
CASSLSGRQTQYF
TGTGCCAGCAGCTTATCAGGGCGGCAGACCCAGTACTTC
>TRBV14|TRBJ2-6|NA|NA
CASSQDHGVGANVLTF
TGTGCCAGCAGCCAAGATCATGGGGTTGGGGCCAACGTCCTGACTTTC
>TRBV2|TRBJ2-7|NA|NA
CAARGLGYEQYF
TGTGCCGCCAGGGGCCTAGGCTACGAGCAGTACTTC
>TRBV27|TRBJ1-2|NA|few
CASTSQGDYGYTF
TGTGCCAGCACCTCCCAAGGGGACTATGGCTACACCTTC
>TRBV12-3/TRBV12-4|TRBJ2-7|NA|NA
CASSLEGTTDEQYF
TGTGCCAGCAGTTTAGAGGGGACGACCGACGAGCAGTACTTC
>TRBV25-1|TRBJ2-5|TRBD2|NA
CASSGGLANEQYF
TGTGCCAGCAGTGGAGGACTAGCGAATGAGCAGTACTTC
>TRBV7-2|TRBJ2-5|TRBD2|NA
CASSLAGYRETQYF
TGTGCCAGCTCACTAGCGGGGTACCGAGAGACCCAGTACTTC
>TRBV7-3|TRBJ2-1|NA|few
CASSLSRLGNEQFF
TGTGCCAGCAGCTTATCCCGACTAGGCAATGAGCAGTTCTTC
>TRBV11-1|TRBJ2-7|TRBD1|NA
CASTLGQAYEQYF
TGTGCCAGCACGTTAGGACAGGCCTACGAGCAGTACTTC
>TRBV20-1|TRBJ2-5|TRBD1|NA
CSARILGQGRETQYF
TGCAGTGCTAGAATCCTGGGACAGGGGAGAGAGACCCAGTACTTC
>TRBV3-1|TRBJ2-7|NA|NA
CASSQDGVARVEQYF
TGTGCCAGCAGCCAAGACGGAGTAGCGCGCGTAGAGCAGTACTTC
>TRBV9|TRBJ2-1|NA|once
CASSVALGPSSYNEQFF
TGTGCCAGCAGCGTAGCTCTTGGGCCAAGCTCCTACAATGAGCAGTTCTTC
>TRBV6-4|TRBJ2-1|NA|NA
CASREVGGANEQFF
TGTGCCAGTAGGGAGGTAGGGGGGGCGAATGAGCAGTTCTTC
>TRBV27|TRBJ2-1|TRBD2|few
CASSLFGTSGSYNEQFF
TGTGCCAGCAGTCTCTTCGGGACTAGCGGGAGTTACAATGAGCAGTTCTTC
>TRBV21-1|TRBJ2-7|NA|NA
CASSKVEGDRGTNEQYF
TGTGCCAGCAGCAAAGTGGAAGGTGACAGGGGAACGAACGAGCAGTACTTC